What follows are 9 T cell receptor beta chains derived from one specimen sequenced in a study of OX40 agonist ivuxolimab in advanced cancers. Here immunoSEQ multiplex PCR was the method, and the copy in TCRdb shows in-frame clones only, minus some. The table records about 25,000 clones, 86% of them present only once. This sample comprised CD4+ or CD8+ T cells sorted from blood, obtained in a trial of the OX40 agonist ivuxolimab. All receptors come from an adult with an advanced solid tumor such as melanoma, head and neck, liver or kidney cancer.

CDR3 region: CSVEETGTGAYEQYF. For the CDR3, the DNA is TGCAGCGTTGAAGAGACCGGGACAGGGGCCTACGAGCAGTACTTC. The chain has TRBV29-1 and TRBJ2-7, with 10 bases lining up with TRBD1. Germline V lookup: CDR1 SQVTM, CDR2 ANQGSEA. The trim removed 0 bases at V and 2 bases at J, leaving 4 bases unmatched. This CDR3 is 15 amino acids long.

This chain joins TRBV19 and TRBJ1-6; D gene ambiguous. This CDR3 comprises 13 residues. Trimming cost V 3 bases and J 7 bases, with 7 bases left between them. Germline V gene lookup returns CDR1 LNHDA and CDR2 SQIVND (reference sequence). CDR3 DNA sequence: TGTGCCAGTAGTATCGGCGGGAATTCACCCCTCCACTTT. It translates to CASSIGGNSPLHF.

This chain uses TRBV9 with TRBJ1-6; D may be TRBD1 (5 bases). Trimming shortened V by 0 bases and J by 6 bases, and 13 bases separated the two germline ends. The CDR3 contains 16 residues. CDR1 and CDR2 (germline): SGDLS, YYNGEE. CDR3 sequence (DNA): TGTGCCAGCAGCGTAGATTTTGGAGGGGCTAATTCACCCCTCCACTTT. Protein product: CASSVDFGGANSPLHF.

The rearrangement links TRBV5-1 to TRBJ2-1; 7 bases match TRBD2. V lost 6 bases to trimming and J lost 7 bases; unmatched junction nucleotides: 4. From germline, CDR1 is SGHRS and CDR2 YFSETQ. The CDR3 has 12 amino acids. The CDR3 DNA is TGCGCCAGCACCGGGGAGGGTAATGAGCAGTTCTTC. Encoded protein: CASTGEGNEQFF.

J is TRBJ2-1 and V is TRBV2; no definite D call. The CDR3 sequence is 12 residues long. The ends were cut back, 3 bases at V and 9 bases at J, with 9 bases in the middle. Per germline, CDR1 SNHLY and CDR2 FYNNEI. The CDR3, as DNA: TGTGCCAGCAGTGAGGAGTTAGGTGAGCAGTTCTTC. Translation gives CASSEELGEQFF.

The rearrangement links TRBV28 to TRBJ1-5; 11 bases fit TRBD1. Trimming at V came to 5 bases and at J to 0 bases, leaving 9 bases not matched to a gene. CDR3 length equals 18 residues. Germline V gene data show CDR1 as MDHEN and CDR2 as SYDVKM. CDR3 protein: CASSPDRGLSYSNQPQHF. CDR3 in DNA: TGTGCCAGCAGTCCGGACAGGGGGCTTTCATATAGCAATCAGCCCCAGCATTTT.

In nucleotides, the CDR3 is TGTGCCAGCAGCTTAGTCGTTGGGACTAGTGGGGCGGGTGGAGATACGCAGTATTTT. This gives the protein CASSLVVGTSGAGGDTQYF. The chain recombines TRBV5-4 with TRBJ2-3; 8 nucleotides agree with TRBD2. Trimming removed 2 bases from V and 5 bases from J; junction bases left unmatched: 19. The V gene's germline CDR1 is SGHNT and CDR2 YYREEE (reference sequence). This CDR3 is built from 19 residues.

Remarks on this clone: The junction does not match germline at one end; this may be a read error. The chain uses TRBV28 and TRBJ1-2; no clear D gene. CDR1 MDHEN and CDR2 SYDVKM come from the germline V gene. The CDR3 length is 13 residues. The CDR3 loop reads CASSLGQNYGHTF. The CDR3, as DNA: TGTGCCAGCAGTTTAGGCCAAAACTATGGCCACACCTTC.

The chain couples TRBV7-3 to TRBJ2-4; TRBD1 is a possible D gene (7 bases). The CDR3 is made up of 15 amino acids. Trimming shortened V by 3 bases and J by 5 bases, and 14 bases separated the two germline ends. Germline loops: CDR1 SGHTA, CDR2 FQGTGA. CDR3 in amino acids: CASSFSGGGENIQYF. CDR3 bases: TGTGCCAGCAGCTTCTCAGGGGGAGGTGAAAACATTCAGTACTTC.